The 31 T cell receptor beta chains listed next were all sequenced from one sample in a study of cytomegalovirus exposure and HLA in healthy donors. The primer mix had 60 Vbeta and 13 Jbeta primers. The assay was immunoSEQ multiplex PCR, and TCRdb's table has in-frame clones only and misses some. The sample has 150,000 or so clones; 70% to 85% are singletons. Specimen: PBMCs. These receptors originate from a man aged 25 to 40 in good health and CMV-seropositive.

This chain joins TRBV7-9 and TRBJ1-1, with D hard to call. This CDR3 spans 14 amino acids. V lost 6 bases to trimming and J lost 1 base, with 12 bases between them. Germline V CDR1 and CDR2: SEHNR, FQNEAQ (reference sequence). This chain's CDR3 is CASSWGEGNTEAFF. For the CDR3, the DNA is TGTGCCAGCAGTTGGGGAGAGGGGAACACTGAAGCTTTCTTT. Full variable domain (missing parts from reference TRBV7-9 and TRBJ1-1): DTGVSQNPRHKITKRGQNVTFRCDPISEHNRLYWYRQTLGQGPEFLTYFQNEAQLEKSRLLSDRFSAERPKGSFSTLEIQRTEQGDSAMYLCASSWGEGNTEAFFGQGTRLTVV.

The gene calls are TRBV7-6 and TRBJ2-2, with TRBD1 as a possible D gene (5 bases). Trimming removed 4 bases from V and 5 bases from J, with 14 bases in between. Germline loops: CDR1 SGHVS, CDR2 FNYEAQ. The CDR3 covers 15 residues. The CDR3 sequence is CASSYNSAGTGELFF. The CDR3 DNA reads TGTGCCAGCAGCTACAACTCAGCAGGGACCGGGGAGCTGTTTTTT.

The chain links TRBV6-1 to TRBJ1-2; 10 bases map to TRBD1. The germline V gene has CDR1 MNHNS and CDR2 SASEGT. This CDR3 comprises 13 residues. The V gene end was trimmed by 5 bases and the J gene end by 7 bases; junction bases not matched to a gene: 4. CDR3 sequence: CASSKTGGRGYTF. CDR3 DNA: TGTGCCAGCAGTAAGACAGGGGGCCGTGGCTACACCTTC.

The chain carries TRBV28 and TRBJ2-1; TRBD2 matches 8 bases. Germline V lookup: CDR1 MDHEN, CDR2 SYDVKM. The CDR3 runs to 14 residues. With V trimmed by 5 bases and J by 7 bases, 7 bases remained unmatched. The CDR3 region has the DNA TGTGCCAGCAGTCCGGGGGGGACGCGGAATGAGCAGTTCTTC. Its protein product is CASSPGGTRNEQFF.

The V gene is TRBV19, the J gene TRBJ2-3, with TRBD2 matching 10 bases. Looked up from germline, CDR1 is LNHDA and CDR2 is SQIVND (reference sequence). The V gene end was trimmed by 9 bases and the J gene end by 2 bases; junction bases not matched to a gene: 5. The CDR3 spans 14 residues. The CDR3 spells CASSSGRDTDTQYF. CDR3 nucleotides: TGTGCCAGCTCGAGCGGGAGGGACACAGATACGCAGTATTTT.

The chain joins TRBV5-1 to TRBJ2-1; perhaps TRBD2 as D (6 bases). The germline V gene encodes CDR1 SGHRS and CDR2 YFSETQ. V lost 2 bases, J lost 5 bases, and 17 bases lay in between. The CDR3 totals 16 residues. The CDR3 DNA sequence: TGCGCCAGCAGCTTTTCACCGGGACTTCGTGACAATGAGCAGTTCTTC. As protein: CASSFSPGLRDNEQFF. The full variable domain, completed using reference TRBV5-1 and TRBJ2-1, is KAGVTQTPRYLIKTRGQQVTLSCSPISGHRSVSWYQQTPGQGLQFLFEYFSETQRNKGNFPGRFSGRQFSNSRSEMNVSTLELGDSALYLCASSFSPGLRDNEQFFGPGTRLTVL.

The chain uses TRBV6-5 and TRBJ2-4; D uncertain. CDR1 is MNHEY and CDR2 is SVGAGI in the germline V gene. Trimming pared 0 bases from V and 7 bases from J, leaving 4 bases between. The CDR3 runs to 12 residues. CDR3 region: CASSYSLNIQYF. CDR3 nucleotides: TGTGCCAGCAGTTACTCCCTCAACATTCAGTACTTC.

The chain uses TRBV7-3 and TRBJ2-3, with unresolved D. CDR1 is SGHTA, CDR2 FQGTGA, per germline. With 2 bases removed from V and 5 bases from J, the gap between germline ends came to 8 bases. This CDR3 is built from 13 residues. The CDR3 nucleotides are TGTGCCAGCAGCTTATCAACGGTAGATACGCAGTATTTT. Translation: CASSLSTVDTQYF. Variable domain in full (rest from reference TRBV7-3 and TRBJ2-3): GAGVSQTPSNKVTEKGKYVELRCDPISGHTALYWYRQSLGQGPEFLIYFQGTGAADDSGLPNDRFFAVRPEGSVSTLKIQRTERGDSAVYLCASSLSTVDTQYFGPGTRLTVL.

This sequence joins TRBV28 and TRBJ1-1; D not resolved. Trimming removed 5 bases at V and 1 base at J, with 26 bases between. The CDR3 runs to 19 residues. From germline, CDR1 is MDHEN and CDR2 SYDVKM. The CDR3 DNA follows: TGTGCCAGCAGTCAAACCGGTGTTTGGAGAATACCATCGAACACTGAAGCTTTCTTT. Residues: CASSQTGVWRIPSNTEAFF.

The rearrangement links TRBV5-1 to TRBJ2-7; 9 bases map to TRBD1. J gave up 4 bases and V 5 bases, and 4 bases lay outside the gene matches. The CDR3 spans 13 residues. Germline loops: CDR1 SGHRS, CDR2 YFSETQ. CDR3 sequence reads: CASRIDRGYEQYF. CDR3 nucleotides: TGCGCCAGCAGGATCGACAGGGGGTACGAGCAGTACTTC.

The rearrangement links TRBV7-9 to TRBJ1-4, with TRBD1 matching 10 bases. V gave up 5 bases and J gave up 6 bases; unmatched junction bases: 3. Looked up from germline, CDR1 is SEHNR and CDR2 is FQNEAQ (reference sequence). The CDR3 runs to 14 residues. This chain's CDR3 is CASSQGTGDEKLFF. DNA of the CDR3: TGTGCCAGCAGCCAGGGGACAGGGGATGAAAAACTGTTTTTT.

This clone was found once. This chain joins TRBV7-3 and TRBJ2-1; TRBD2 matches 8 bases. Trimming at V came to 4 bases and at J to 9 bases, leaving 11 bases not matched to a gene. The CDR3 is 15 amino acids. Germline loops: CDR1 SGHTA, CDR2 FQGTGA. The CDR3 loop is CASSSSGGEWSEQFF. For the CDR3, the DNA is TGTGCCAGCAGCTCCTCGGGGGGGGAGTGGAGTGAGCAGTTCTTC.

This clone was counted only a few times. The chain is built from TRBV10-3 and TRBJ2-5; D gene uncertain. V lost 2 bases to trimming and J lost 5 bases, with 3 bases between them. The CDR3 has 11 residues. Germline CDR1 reads ENHRY; CDR2 reads SYGVKD. CDR3 sequence: CAISERETQYF. CDR3 DNA: TGTGCCATCAGTGAGCGGGAGACCCAGTACTTC.

J is TRBJ1-5 and V is TRBV9; D is unresolved. Trimming removed 4 bases at V and 3 bases at J, with 14 bases between. Germline CDR1 is SGDLS and CDR2 is YYNGEE. This CDR3 is built from 15 residues. CDR3 residues: CASSLGVTSNQPQHF. The CDR3 DNA sequence: TGTGCCAGCAGCCTCGGGGTGACTTCCAATCAGCCCCAGCATTTT.

The genes are TRBV18 and TRBJ1-1, with D maybe TRBD1 (5 bases). V shed 1 base and J shed 1 base, with 10 bases lying between them. This CDR3 spans 15 amino acids. Germline-derived CDR1 and CDR2 are KGHSH and LQKENI. CDR3 in amino acids: CASSPLGGGNTEAFF. As DNA, the CDR3 is TGTGCCAGCTCACCACTGGGCGGGGGGAACACTGAAGCTTTCTTT.

The chain links TRBV28 to TRBJ2-7; 11 bases map to TRBD2. CDR1 and CDR2 from the germline V gene are MDHEN and SYDVKM. With 7 bases clipped from V and 3 bases from J, the junction kept 5 bases outside the gene matches. The CDR3 loop spans 14 amino acids. For the CDR3, the DNA is TGTGCCAGCACGCCCGGGACTAGCGGCTACGAGCAGTACTTC. Translated, it gives CASTPGTSGYEQYF.

This clone occurred once. Other nucleotide sequences in the sample specify the same CDR3. The chain combines TRBV5-1 with TRBJ2-5; 9 nucleotides line up with TRBD1. This CDR3 region has 14 residues. V lost 2 bases, J lost 2 bases, and 1 base stayed unmatched. Germline CDR1 is SGHRS and CDR2 is YFSETQ. CDR3 residues: CASSLGTGQETQYF. The CDR3 coding sequence is TGCGCCAGCAGCTTAGGGACAGGGCAAGAGACCCAGTACTTC.

This sequence joins TRBV18 and TRBJ2-1, with D hard to call. The length of the CDR3 is 17 residues. V lost 5 bases and J lost 0, with 17 bases in between. In germline, CDR1 is KGHSH, CDR2 LQKENI. The CDR3 nucleotides read TGTGCCAGCTCATCTCGAGGCGACTCCTCCTCCTACAATGAGCAGTTCTTC. Encoded protein: CASSSRGDSSSYNEQFF.

The chain uses TRBV28 and TRBJ1-1; a possible D gene is TRBD1 (5 bases). The germline gives CDR1 MDHEN, CDR2 SYDVKM. The CDR3 covers 15 residues. The V end was cut by 3 bases, the J end by 2 bases, with 13 bases between. CDR3 amino acids: CASSFGSGGNTEAFF. In nucleotides, the CDR3 is TGTGCCAGCAGTTTCGGCAGCGGGGGAAACACTGAAGCTTTCTTT.

This sequence joins TRBV9 and TRBJ1-2, with TRBD1 matching over 12 bases. This CDR3 region has 17 residues. Unmatched junction bases numbered 17, after V lost 7 bases and J lost 7 bases. Germline V CDR1 and CDR2: SGDLS, YYNGEE. Written as DNA, the CDR3 is TGTGCCAGCTCCCCGTTGCGGGACAGGGGGCGTAGTCGTGGCTACACCTTC. Its translation: CASSPLRDRGRSRGYTF.

This chain links TRBV7-6 with TRBJ2-1, with 10 bases aligning to TRBD2. The CDR3 sequence is 17 residues long. Trimming removed 1 base from V and 0 bases from J; junction bases left unmatched: 3. The V gene's germline CDR1 is SGHVS and CDR2 FNYEAQ. The CDR3 DNA reads TGTGCCAGCAGCTTAGTAGCGGGGGGAAGCTCCTACAATGAGCAGTTCTTC. The encoded protein is CASSLVAGGSSYNEQFF.

This rearrangement joins TRBV19 to TRBJ2-3; D might be TRBD2 (6 bases). V was cut by 8 bases and J by 6 bases, with 18 bases left in between. Germline V gene sequence: CDR1 LNHDA, CDR2 SQIVND (reference sequence). The CDR3 has 14 amino acids. The CDR3 bases are TGTGCCAGTTTATCACTAGCCGAGTCTGATACGCAGTATTTT. Its protein product is CASLSLAESDTQYF.

The chain links TRBV5-5 to TRBJ1-2, with D unresolved. Trimming removed 5 bases at V and 4 bases at J, with 15 bases between. The CDR3 consists of 14 residues. Germline V gives CDR1 SGHKS, CDR2 YYEKEE (reference sequence). The CDR3 DNA sequence: TGTGCCAGCAGGGGAGCCCGGGAGGCCTATGGCTACACCTTC. Protein product: CASRGAREAYGYTF. The whole variable domain, remainder taken from reference TRBV5-5 and TRBJ1-2, is DAGVTQSPTHLIKTRGQQVTLRCSPISGHKSVSWYQQVLGQGPQFIFQYYEKEERGRGNFPDRFSARQFPNYSSELNVNALLLGDSALYLCASRGAREAYGYTFGSGTRLTVV.

The rearrangement joins TRBV7-2 to TRBJ2-5; TRBD1 might be the D (5 bases). The closer fit of TRBJ2-7 to the DNA end suggests the J call may be wrong. Germline-derived CDR1 and CDR2 are SGHTA and FQGNSA. This CDR3 has 15 amino acids. The CDR3: CASSVAGIGTREQYF. The CDR3 nucleotides read TGTGCCAGCAGCGTTGCAGGGATTGGCACCCGCGAGCAGTACTTC.

V is TRBV10-3 and J is TRBJ2-7; 15 bases agree with TRBD2. V was pared by 5 bases and J by 6 bases, with 8 bases of the junction left unmatched. The germline CDR1 and CDR2 sequences are ENHRY and SYGVKD. The CDR3 spans 16 residues. The CDR3 spells CAISSGLAGGQREQYF. As DNA, the CDR3 is TGTGCCATCAGTTCAGGACTAGCGGGAGGGCAGCGCGAGCAGTACTTC.

The V call is TRBV11-2, the J call TRBJ2-7; a weak D match, TRBD2 (5 bases). V was pared by 7 bases and J by 7 bases, with 17 bases between. The CDR3 covers 13 residues. The V gene's germline CDR1 is SGHAT and CDR2 FQNNGV. CDR3 loop: CASTLAQTGEQYF. The CDR3 bases are TGTGCCAGCACCCTTGCACAGACGGGAGAGCAGTACTTC.

Turning to this clone: Other DNA sequences in the same sample also yield this CDR3. This rearrangement joins TRBV15 to TRBJ2-7; TRBD2 matches at 7 bases. V gave up 1 base and J gave up 2 bases; unmatched junction bases: 8. Germline CDR1 and CDR2: LNHNV and YYDKDF (reference sequence). The CDR3 is made up of 16 amino acids. The CDR3 spells CATSRGSGGPPYEQYF. As DNA, the CDR3 is TGTGCCACCAGCAGAGGGTCGGGAGGTCCCCCCTACGAGCAGTACTTC.

The V call is TRBV5-1, the J call TRBJ2-3; tentatively, D is TRBD2 (6 bases). Germline lookup yields CDR1 SGHRS and CDR2 YFSETQ. The CDR3 loop spans 14 amino acids. V lost 4 bases, J lost 1 base, and 10 bases lay in between. CDR3 sequence reads: CASSASSGTDTQYF. DNA of the CDR3: TGCGCCAGCAGCGCATCTAGCGGCACAGATACGCAGTATTTT.

Only a few counts were recorded for this clone. The chain combines TRBV19 with TRBJ2-3; TRBD2 might be the D (6 bases). The V gene's germline CDR1 is LNHDA and CDR2 SQIVND (reference sequence). V was shortened by 8 bases and J by 4 bases, with 16 bases between the two germline ends. The CDR3 totals 14 residues. The chain's CDR3 is CASRGTGGPDTQYF. The CDR3 DNA follows: TGTGCCAGTCGCGGGACCGGGGGACCAGATACGCAGTATTTT.

The chain combines TRBV2 with TRBJ2-2, with D maybe TRBD2 (7 bases). V was pared by 5 bases and J by 3 bases, with 16 bases between. The CDR3 sequence is 16 residues long. Looked up from germline, CDR1 is SNHLY and CDR2 is FYNNEI. The CDR3 DNA reads as TGTGCCAGCAGTTTTATGGGGGGGGCCGACACCGGGGAGCTGTTTTTT. Its protein is CASSFMGGADTGELFF.

This clone was seen a few times. The chain employs TRBV5-6 and TRBJ2-5; 9 bases align to TRBD1. The J segment lost 5 bases and the V segment lost 4 bases, leaving 6 bases of the junction unmatched. Germline loops: CDR1 SGHDT, CDR2 YYEEEE. The CDR3 loop spans 14 amino acids. CDR3 sequence reads: CASSQQGAQETQYF. The CDR3 DNA is TGTGCCAGCAGCCAACAGGGGGCCCAGGAGACCCAGTACTTC.